The 11 T cell receptor beta chains given below trace back to one sample, sequenced in a study of cytomegalovirus exposure and HLA in healthy donors (dated by TCRdb to the late 2010s). Preparation of the library involved the immunoSEQ multiplex PCR assay. The multiplex PCR relied on a mix of 60 forward primers for TCR Vbeta segments and 13 reverse primers for TCR Jbeta segments. TCRdb mirrors the immuneACCESS table, restricted to in-frame sequences. Some clones are absent from its copies; in checked studies, under half trace to an unresolved V gene, and the reason for the others is unknown. The sample profile shows over 110,000 clones; about 80% of them were found once. The ten largest make up roughly 1.2% of the sample. The sequenced sample was PBMCs. All receptors come from a male donor in good health and CMV-seropositive.

The rearrangement joins TRBV7-2 to TRBJ2-7; D perhaps matches TRBD2 (6 bases). CDR1 SGHTA and CDR2 FQGNSA come from the germline V gene. This CDR3 has 15 residues. V shed 3 bases and J shed 3 bases, with 15 bases lying between them. This CDR3 reads CASSFTGTPGYEQYF. The CDR3 DNA is TGTGCCAGCAGCTTTACCGGGACTCCGGGCTACGAGCAGTACTTC.

The chain recombines TRBV30 with TRBJ2-3; 7 bases map to TRBD2. V lost 0 bases, J lost 4 bases, and 1 base stayed unmatched. CDR1 and CDR2 (germline): GTSNPN, SVGIG (reference sequence). CDR3 size: 13 residues. The CDR3 reads CAWSVRGADTQYF. The DNA for the CDR3 is TGTGCCTGGAGTGTACGGGGGGCAGATACGCAGTATTTT.

This clone was counted only a few times. The chain is built from TRBV11-3 and TRBJ2-7; 7 bases align to TRBD1. CDR3 length: 14 residues. The J segment lost 5 bases and the V segment lost 5 bases, leaving 9 bases of the junction unmatched. CDR1 is SGHNT and CDR2 is YENEEA in the germline V gene. CDR3 sequence (DNA): TGTGCCAGCAGCGCAGGGACAGCCCCCCACGAGCAGTACTTC. This gives the protein CASSAGTAPHEQYF. Based on the CDR3 plus reference TRBV11-3 and TRBJ2-7, the full variable domain is EAGVVQSPRYKIIEKKQPVAFWCNPISGHNTLYWYLQNLGQGPELLIRYENEEAVDDSQLPKDRFSAERLKGVDSTLKIQPAELGDSAVYLCASSAGTAPHEQYFGPGTRLTVT.

This chain connects TRBV19 to TRBJ2-1, with 7 bases that match TRBD1. Per germline, CDR1 LNHDA and CDR2 SQIVND (reference sequence). The length of the CDR3 is 13 residues. V lost 7 bases to trimming and J lost 7 bases; unmatched junction nucleotides: 7. The CDR3 coding sequence is TGTGCCAGTATGGGGCAGGGGGAGAATGAGCAGTTCTTC. It translates to CASMGQGENEQFF. Supplemented by reference TRBV19 and TRBJ2-1, the full variable domain reads DGGITQSPKYLFRKEGQNVTLSCEQNLNHDAMYWYRQDPGQGLRLIYYSQIVNDFQKGDIAEGYSVSREKKESFPLTVTSAQKNPTAFYLCASMGQGENEQFFGPGTRLTVL.

The CDR3 DNA is TGTGCCAGTAGGGACAGGGGATGGGGAACTGAAGCTTTCTTT. Amino acids: CASRDRGWGTEAFF. V is TRBV19 and J is TRBJ1-1; 9 positions agree with TRBD1. The CDR3 contains 14 residues. Looked up from germline, CDR1 is LNHDA and CDR2 is SQIVND (reference sequence). Trimming removed 6 bases from V and 5 bases from J; junction bases left unmatched: 7.

The chain combines TRBV7-9 with TRBJ2-7; 7 nucleotides line up with TRBD1. This CDR3 comprises 14 residues. CDR1 is SEHNR and CDR2 is FQNEAQ in the germline V gene (reference sequence). The V and J ends lost 4 bases and 2 bases, in that order; junction bases with no gene match: 5. CDR3 sequence (DNA): TGTGCCAGCAGCTCGAGGGACAGAACCTACGAGCAGTACTTC. Protein product: CASSSRDRTYEQYF.

This clone was counted a single time. Germline and junction disagree at one end, which may indicate a read error. The rearrangement joins TRBV27 to TRBJ2-2; D perhaps matches TRBD2 (6 bases). This CDR3 is built from 16 residues. CDR1 and CDR2 from the germline V gene are MNHEY and SMNVEV (reference sequence). The CDR3 region is CASTVRYLGETGGLFF. The CDR3 nucleotides are TGTGCCAGCACCGTTAGATATCTGGGGGAAACCGGGGGGCTGTTTTTT.

This clone showed up just a few times. The chain couples TRBV28 to TRBJ2-2, with 7 bases identical to TRBD2. The trim removed 5 bases at V and 5 bases at J, leaving 14 bases unmatched. Per the germline V gene, CDR1 is MDHEN and CDR2 is SYDVKM. CDR3 length: 17 residues. The CDR3 loop is CASSPKKTGGRTGELFF. The CDR3 nucleotides are TGTGCCAGCAGTCCAAAGAAGACGGGAGGTCGGACCGGGGAGCTGTTTTTT.

The gene calls are TRBV27 and TRBJ2-2; D not certain. Trimming cost V 3 bases and J 5 bases, with 4 bases left between them. CDR1 and CDR2 (germline): MNHEY, SMNVEV (reference sequence). The CDR3 consists of 12 residues. Here the CDR3 reads CASSFPTGELFF. CDR3 in DNA: TGTGCCAGCAGTTTCCCGACCGGGGAGCTGTTTTTT.

This rearrangement joins TRBV2 to TRBJ2-5; 13 bases agree with TRBD2. Germline V CDR1 and CDR2: SNHLY, FYNNEI. The CDR3 consists of 15 residues. V trimming: 5 bases; J trimming: 6 bases; junction bases outside the gene matches: 6. The CDR3 region has the DNA TGTGCCAGCAGTCTCGGGACTAGCGGGAAACAGACCCAGTACTTC. Protein sequence: CASSLGTSGKQTQYF.

The chain is built from TRBV6-5 and TRBJ2-7; the match to TRBD2 covers 7 bases. From germline, CDR1 is MNHEY and CDR2 SVGAGI. V was clipped by 8 bases and J by 3 bases; unmatched bases: 13. This CDR3 region has 15 residues. CDR3 region: CASRLRREIVYEQYF. The CDR3 nucleotides read TGTGCCAGCCGACTCCGGCGGGAGATAGTCTACGAGCAGTACTTC.